This TCR beta chain was found in a study of T cell repertoires in cytomegalovirus infection. Via MiXCR, TCRdb re-called the reads, giving one row per CDR3 protein. The repertoire holds around 900,000 distinct CDR3 sequences, with approximately 30% as singletons. The germline V gene encodes CDR1 SGHTA and CDR2 FQGNSA. With 5 bases clipped from V and 5 bases from J, the junction kept 18 bases outside the gene matches. CDR3 length: 19 amino acids. As concerns this clonotype: Antigen: not known.

The sequences come from cultured CD8+ T cells from PBMCs, collected from culture after CMV antigen stimulation. The receptor comes from a human donor in good health (CMV status not recorded). Some clones in this sample may be carry-over from other donors' samples. The V call is TRBV7-2, the J call TRBJ2-5; 12 bases map to TRBD2. CDR3 region: CASSRLCLPSGGALETQYF. The DNA for the CDR3 is TGTGCCAGCAGCCGGTTGTGTCTACCTAGCGGGGGGGCCCTGGAGACCCAGTACTTC.